This T cell receptor beta chain was observed in a study of shared T cell receptors in the human thymus. This clone was recorded only once. Assay used: immunoSEQ multiplex PCR; TCRdb lists only in-frame clones, some missing. The table has over 650,000 clones, 80% to 90% seen once. Unmatched junction bases numbered 11, after V lost 5 bases and J lost 7 bases. The CDR3 runs 15 residues. Germline values: CDR1 SGHTS, CDR2 YDEGEE. A further study also used this sample, focusing on human thymus T cells.

This TCR derives from a boy under three years old with a congenital heart defect. This rearrangement joins TRBV5-8 to TRBJ1-4, with 7 bases aligning to TRBD1. Sequencing was performed on thymocytes. The CDR3: CASSEPRGRGEKLFF. The CDR3 nucleotides are TGTGCCAGCAGTGAACCAAGGGGGCGCGGTGAAAAACTGTTTTTT.